This TCR beta chain was identified during a study of Ad26.COV2.S vaccination and SARS-CoV-2 variants. The ends were cut back, 6 bases at V and 15 bases at J, with 15 bases in the middle. CDR1 is LGHDT and CDR2 is YNNKEL in the germline V gene (reference sequence). The CDR3 is 12 residues long. Findings and caveats of the study: Across vaccine and placebo recipients, the breadth of non-spike TCRs was similar.

Treatment in this sample: 19 received Ad26.COV2.S at low or high dose, single or two shots; about 5 received placebo; per-sample allocation not given. Samples were taken on day 63 after the first vaccine or placebo injection. About this clone itself: Its antigen is as yet unknown.

Data came from immunoSEQ multiplex PCR; TCRdb stores just in-frame clones and leaves some out. The data show about 350,000 clones, roughly 90% seen once. The V and J genes are TRBV3-1 (or the pseudogene TRBV3-2) and TRBJ1-6; D call uncertain. Sequencing was performed on peripheral blood, taken in a trial of Ad26.COV2.S vaccine versus placebo. The TCR comes from a person aged 18-65 years who received the Ad26.COV2.S COVID-19 vaccine or a placebo. The CDR3 sequence: CASSQDRPVLHF. The CDR3 DNA follows: TGTGCCAGCAGTCAGGATCGACCCGTCCTCCACTTT.